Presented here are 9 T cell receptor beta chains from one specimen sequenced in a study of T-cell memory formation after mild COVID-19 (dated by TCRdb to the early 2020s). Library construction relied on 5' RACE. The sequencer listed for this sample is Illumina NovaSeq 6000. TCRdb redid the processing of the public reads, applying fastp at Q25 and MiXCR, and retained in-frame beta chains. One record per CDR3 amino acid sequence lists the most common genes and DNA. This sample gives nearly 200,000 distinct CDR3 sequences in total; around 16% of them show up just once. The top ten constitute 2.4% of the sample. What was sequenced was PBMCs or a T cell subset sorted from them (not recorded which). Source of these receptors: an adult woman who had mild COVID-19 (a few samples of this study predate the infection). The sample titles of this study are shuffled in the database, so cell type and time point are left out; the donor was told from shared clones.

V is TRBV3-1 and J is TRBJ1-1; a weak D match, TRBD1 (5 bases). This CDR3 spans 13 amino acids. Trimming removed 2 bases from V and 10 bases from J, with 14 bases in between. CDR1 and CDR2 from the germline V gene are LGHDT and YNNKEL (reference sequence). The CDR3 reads CASSQWSRAPAFF. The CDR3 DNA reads TGTGCCAGCAGCCAATGGAGCAGGGCCCCAGCTTTCTTT.

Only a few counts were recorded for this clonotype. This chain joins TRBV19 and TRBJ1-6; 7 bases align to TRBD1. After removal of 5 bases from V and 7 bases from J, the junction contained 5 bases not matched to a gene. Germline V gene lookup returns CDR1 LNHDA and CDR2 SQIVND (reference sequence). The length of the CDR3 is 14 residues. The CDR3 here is CASSLGTANSPLHF. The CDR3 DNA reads TGTGCCAGTAGTCTAGGGACAGCGAATTCACCCCTCCACTTT.

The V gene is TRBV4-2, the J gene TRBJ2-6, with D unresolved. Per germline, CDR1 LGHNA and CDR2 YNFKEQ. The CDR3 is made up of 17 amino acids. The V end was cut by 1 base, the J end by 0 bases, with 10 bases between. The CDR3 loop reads CASSQVLLYSGANVLTF. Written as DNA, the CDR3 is TGTGCCAGCAGCCAAGTGCTTCTCTACTCTGGGGCCAACGTCCTGACTTTC.

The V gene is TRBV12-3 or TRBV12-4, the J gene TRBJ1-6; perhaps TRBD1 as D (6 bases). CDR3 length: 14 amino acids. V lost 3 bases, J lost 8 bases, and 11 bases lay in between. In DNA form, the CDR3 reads TGTGCCAGCAGTTTGGTGGGGGCCGATTCACCCCTCCACTTT. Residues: CASSLVGADSPLHF.

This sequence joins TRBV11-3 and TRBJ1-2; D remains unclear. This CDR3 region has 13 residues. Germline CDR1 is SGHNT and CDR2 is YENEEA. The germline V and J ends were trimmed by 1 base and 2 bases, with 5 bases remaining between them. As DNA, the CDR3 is TGTGCCAGCAGCTTAGGCAGAAACTATGGCTACACCTTC. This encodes CASSLGRNYGYTF.

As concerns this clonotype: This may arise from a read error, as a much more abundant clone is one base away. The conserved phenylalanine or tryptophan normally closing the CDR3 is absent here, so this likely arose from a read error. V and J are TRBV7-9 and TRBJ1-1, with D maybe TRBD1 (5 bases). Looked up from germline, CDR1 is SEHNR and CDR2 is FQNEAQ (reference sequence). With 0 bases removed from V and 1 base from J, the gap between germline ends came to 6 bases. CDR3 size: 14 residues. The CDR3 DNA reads TGTGCCAGCAGCTTAGCTGGGGCGAACACTGAAGCTTTCTTA. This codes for CASSLAGANTEAFL.

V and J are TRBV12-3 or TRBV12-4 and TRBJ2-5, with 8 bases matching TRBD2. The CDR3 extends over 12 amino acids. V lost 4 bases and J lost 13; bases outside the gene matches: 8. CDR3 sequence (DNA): TGTGCCAGCAGTTGGGGAGGAACTAGCGGGTACTTC. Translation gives CASSWGGTSGYF.

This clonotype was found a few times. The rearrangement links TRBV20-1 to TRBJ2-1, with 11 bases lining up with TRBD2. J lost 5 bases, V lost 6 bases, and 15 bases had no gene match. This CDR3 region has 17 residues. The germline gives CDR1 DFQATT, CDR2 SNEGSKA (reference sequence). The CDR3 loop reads CSATSSGRLFLHNEQFF. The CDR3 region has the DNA TGCAGTGCAACCTCTAGCGGGAGGCTCTTCCTACACAATGAGCAGTTCTTC.

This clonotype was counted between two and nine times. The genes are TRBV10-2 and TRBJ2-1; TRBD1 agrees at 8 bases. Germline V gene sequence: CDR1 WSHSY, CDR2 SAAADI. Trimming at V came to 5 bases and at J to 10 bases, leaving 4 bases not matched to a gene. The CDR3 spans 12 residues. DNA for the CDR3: TGCGCCAGCAGTAGACAGGGGCTGGAGCAGTTCTTC. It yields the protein CASSRQGLEQFF.